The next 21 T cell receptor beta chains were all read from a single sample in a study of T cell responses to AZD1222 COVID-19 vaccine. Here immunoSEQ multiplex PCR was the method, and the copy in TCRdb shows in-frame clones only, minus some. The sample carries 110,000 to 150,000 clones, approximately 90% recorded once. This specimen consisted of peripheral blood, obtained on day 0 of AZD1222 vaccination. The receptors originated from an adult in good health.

DNA of the CDR3: TGTGCCAGCAGCCCGCGGGGACTAGCCTCCGGTGAGCAGTTCTTC. It translates to CASSPRGLASGEQFF. The V and J genes are TRBV9 and TRBJ2-1; 9 positions agree with TRBD2. Germline values: CDR1 SGDLS, CDR2 YYNGEE. There are 15 residues in the CDR3. V lost 4 bases to trimming and J lost 9 bases; unmatched junction nucleotides: 11.

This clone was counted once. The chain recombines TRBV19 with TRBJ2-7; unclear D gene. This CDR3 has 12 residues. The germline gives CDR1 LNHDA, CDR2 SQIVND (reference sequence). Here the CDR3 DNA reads TGTGCTCAGACACGGATTTTCTACGAGCAGTACTTC. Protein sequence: CAQTRIFYEQYF. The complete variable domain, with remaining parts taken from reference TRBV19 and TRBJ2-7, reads DGGITQSPKYLFRKEGQNVTLSCEQNLNHDAMYWYRQDPGQGLRLIYYSQIVNDFQKGDIAEGYSVSREKKESFPLTVTSAQKNPTAFYLCAQTRIFYEQYFGPGTRLTVT.

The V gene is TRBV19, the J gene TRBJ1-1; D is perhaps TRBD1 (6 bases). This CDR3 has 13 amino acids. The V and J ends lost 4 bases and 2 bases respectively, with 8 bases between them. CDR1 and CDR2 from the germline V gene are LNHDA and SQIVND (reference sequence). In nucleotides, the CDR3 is TGTGCCAGTAGTAGGACAGAAAACACTGAAGCTTTCTTT. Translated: CASSRTENTEAFF.

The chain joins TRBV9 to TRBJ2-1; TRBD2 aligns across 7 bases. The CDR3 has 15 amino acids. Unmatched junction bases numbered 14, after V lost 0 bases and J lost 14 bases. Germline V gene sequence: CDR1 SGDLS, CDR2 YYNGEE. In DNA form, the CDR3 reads TGTGCCAGCAGCGTAGAGGGTGTGTTGGGACTACCTGAGTTCTTC. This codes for CASSVEGVLGLPEFF.

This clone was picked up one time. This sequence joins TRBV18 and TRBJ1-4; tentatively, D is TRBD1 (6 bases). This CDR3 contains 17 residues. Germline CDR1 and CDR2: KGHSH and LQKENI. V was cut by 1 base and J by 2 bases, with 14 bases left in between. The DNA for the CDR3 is TGTGCCAGCTCACCACGGCAGGGGCGAACTACTAATGAAAAACTGTTTTTT. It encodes CASSPRQGRTTNEKLFF.

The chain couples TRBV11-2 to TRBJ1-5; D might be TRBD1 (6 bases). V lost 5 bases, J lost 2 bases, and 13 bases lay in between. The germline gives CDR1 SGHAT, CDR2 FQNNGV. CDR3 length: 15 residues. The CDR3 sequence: CASSPQGRGNQPQHF. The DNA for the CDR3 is TGTGCCAGCAGCCCACAGGGAAGGGGCAATCAGCCCCAGCATTTT.

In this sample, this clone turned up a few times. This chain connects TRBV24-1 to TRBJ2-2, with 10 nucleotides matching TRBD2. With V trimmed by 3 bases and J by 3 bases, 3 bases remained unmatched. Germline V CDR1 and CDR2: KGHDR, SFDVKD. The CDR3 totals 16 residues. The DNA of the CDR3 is TGTGCCACCAGTGATCGGACTAGCGGAGACACCGGGGAGCTGTTTTTT. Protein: CATSDRTSGDTGELFF.

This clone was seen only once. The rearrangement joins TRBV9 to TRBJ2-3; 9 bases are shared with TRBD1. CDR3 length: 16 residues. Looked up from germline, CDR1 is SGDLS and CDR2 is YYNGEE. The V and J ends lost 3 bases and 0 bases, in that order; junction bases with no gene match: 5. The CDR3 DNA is TGTGCCAGCAGCGGGCGACAGGGGGTTAGCACAGATACGCAGTATTTT. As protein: CASSGRQGVSTDTQYF.

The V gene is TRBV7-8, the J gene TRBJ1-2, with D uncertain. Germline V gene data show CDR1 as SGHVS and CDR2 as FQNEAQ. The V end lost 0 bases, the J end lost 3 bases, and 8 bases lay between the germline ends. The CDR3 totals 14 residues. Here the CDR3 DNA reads TGTGCCAGCAGCTTAGCAGGGTGGGACTATGGCTACACCTTC. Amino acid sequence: CASSLAGWDYGYTF.

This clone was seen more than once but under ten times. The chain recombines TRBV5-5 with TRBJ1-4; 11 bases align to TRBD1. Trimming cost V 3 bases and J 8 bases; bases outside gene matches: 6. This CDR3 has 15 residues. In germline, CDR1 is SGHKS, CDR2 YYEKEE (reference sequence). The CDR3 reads CASSSRTGGLEKLFF. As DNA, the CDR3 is TGTGCCAGCAGCTCCCGGACAGGGGGCTTGGAAAAACTGTTTTTT.

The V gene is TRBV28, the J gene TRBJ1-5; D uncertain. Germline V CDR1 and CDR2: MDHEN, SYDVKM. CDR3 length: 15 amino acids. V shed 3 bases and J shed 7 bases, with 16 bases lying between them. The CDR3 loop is CASSLWKGHPQPQHF. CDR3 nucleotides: TGTGCCAGCAGTTTGTGGAAAGGGCATCCACAGCCCCAGCATTTT.

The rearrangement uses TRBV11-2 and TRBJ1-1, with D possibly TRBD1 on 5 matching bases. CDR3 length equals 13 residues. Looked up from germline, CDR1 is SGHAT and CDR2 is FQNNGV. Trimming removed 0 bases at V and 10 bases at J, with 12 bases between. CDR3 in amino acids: CASSLDRSGGAFF. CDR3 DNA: TGTGCCAGCAGCTTAGATCGGTCTGGGGGAGCTTTCTTT.

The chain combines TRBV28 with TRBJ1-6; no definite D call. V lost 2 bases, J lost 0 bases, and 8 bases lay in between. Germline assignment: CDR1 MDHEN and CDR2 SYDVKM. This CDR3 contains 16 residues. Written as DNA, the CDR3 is TGTGCCAGCAGTTTACCGGACGACTCCTATAATTCACCCCTCCACTTT. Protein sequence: CASSLPDDSYNSPLHF.

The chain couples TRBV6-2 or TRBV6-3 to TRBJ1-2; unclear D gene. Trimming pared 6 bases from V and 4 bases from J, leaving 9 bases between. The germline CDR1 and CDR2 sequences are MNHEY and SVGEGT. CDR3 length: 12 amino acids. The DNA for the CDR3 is TGTGCCAGCAGCCGGCAGATCTATGGCTACACCTTC. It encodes CASSRQIYGYTF.

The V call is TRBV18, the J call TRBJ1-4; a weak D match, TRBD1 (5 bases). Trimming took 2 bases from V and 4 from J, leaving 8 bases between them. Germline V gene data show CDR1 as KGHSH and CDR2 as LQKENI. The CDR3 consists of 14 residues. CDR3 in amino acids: CASSPGGDNEKLFF. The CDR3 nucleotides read TGTGCCAGCTCACCAGGGGGAGATAATGAAAAACTGTTTTTT.

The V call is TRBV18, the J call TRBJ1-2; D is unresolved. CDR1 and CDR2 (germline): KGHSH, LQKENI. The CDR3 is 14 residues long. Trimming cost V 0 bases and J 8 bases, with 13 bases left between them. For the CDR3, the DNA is TGTGCCAGCTCACCACCCGGCCGACTGGTCGGCTACACCTTC. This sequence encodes CASSPPGRLVGYTF.

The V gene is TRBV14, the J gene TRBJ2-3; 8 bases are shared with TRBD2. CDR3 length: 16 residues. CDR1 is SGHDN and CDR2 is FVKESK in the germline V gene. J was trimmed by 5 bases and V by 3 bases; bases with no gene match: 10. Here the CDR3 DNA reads TGTGCCAGCAGCCAGTTACGGACTAGCCTCAGAGATACGCAGTATTTT. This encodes CASSQLRTSLRDTQYF.

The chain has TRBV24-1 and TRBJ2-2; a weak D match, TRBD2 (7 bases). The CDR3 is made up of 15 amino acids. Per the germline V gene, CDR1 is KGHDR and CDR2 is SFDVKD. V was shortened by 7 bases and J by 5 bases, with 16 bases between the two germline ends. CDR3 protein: CATREGGQRTGELFF. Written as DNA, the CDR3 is TGTGCCACCAGAGAGGGGGGGCAACGGACCGGGGAGCTGTTTTTT.

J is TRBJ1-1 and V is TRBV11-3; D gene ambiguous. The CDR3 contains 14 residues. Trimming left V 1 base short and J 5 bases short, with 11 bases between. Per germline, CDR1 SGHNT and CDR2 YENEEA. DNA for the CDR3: TGTGCCAGCAGCTTAGGTACGTCGCGAACTGAAGCTTTCTTT. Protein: CASSLGTSRTEAFF.

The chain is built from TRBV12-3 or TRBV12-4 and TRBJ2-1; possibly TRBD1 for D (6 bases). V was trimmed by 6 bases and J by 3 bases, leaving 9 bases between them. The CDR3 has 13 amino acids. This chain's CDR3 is CASRAGDYNEQFF. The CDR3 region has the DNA TGTGCCAGCAGGGCAGGGGACTACAATGAGCAGTTCTTC.

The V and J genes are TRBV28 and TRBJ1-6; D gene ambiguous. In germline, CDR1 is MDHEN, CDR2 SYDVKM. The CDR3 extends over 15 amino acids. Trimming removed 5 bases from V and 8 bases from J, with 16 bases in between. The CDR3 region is CASSPPPKGDSPLHF. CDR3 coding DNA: TGTGCCAGCAGTCCGCCTCCGAAGGGTGATTCACCCCTCCACTTT. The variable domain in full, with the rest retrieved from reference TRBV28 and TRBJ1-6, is DVKVTQSSRYLVKRTGEKVFLECVQDMDHENMFWYRQDPGLGLRLIYFSYDVKMKEKGDIPEGYSVSREKKERFSLILESASTNQTSMYLCASSPPPKGDSPLHFGNGTRLTVT.